The sequence of this T cell receptor beta chain was determined in a study of OX40 agonist ivuxolimab in advanced cancers. In the study overall: Among those enrolled, mean age was approximately 62 years (range about 23 to 85) and 82.7% were male. Three patients got partial responses; one had hepatocellular carcinoma and two had cutaneous melanoma.

Sequenced by immunoSEQ multiplex PCR; TCRdb stores in-frame clones only, minus some. Found here are some 43,000 clones, approximately 87% of them singletons; the top ten hold approximately 39%. Per germline, CDR1 SGHRS and CDR2 YFSETQ. The CDR3 runs to 13 residues. Trimming shortened V by 1 base and J by 2 bases, and 7 bases separated the two germline ends. The clonotype was recovered from an adult with an advanced solid tumor such as melanoma, head and neck, liver or kidney cancer. The V and J genes are TRBV5-1 and TRBJ2-7; the D gene is possibly TRBD2 (6 bases). The material was CD4+ or CD8+ T cells sorted from blood, obtained in a trial of the OX40 agonist ivuxolimab. CDR3 sequence reads: CASSLTGAYEQYF. CDR3 nucleotide sequence: TGCGCCAGCAGCTTGACGGGGGCCTACGAGCAGTACTTC.